This T cell receptor beta chain stems from a study of cytomegalovirus exposure and HLA in healthy donors. General observations from the study: Presence/absence analysis assumed near-uniform sequencing depth across donors. TCR beta chain V- and J-gene trimming was linked, in a later analysis, to a missense variant in DCLRE1C. Several top significant clusters appeared, in a later analysis, to be linked to common viral pathogens.

The CDR3 is 15 residues long. Germline assignment: CDR1 SGHDN and CDR2 FVKESK. Deletions cut 2 bases from V and 2 bases from J, with 11 bases between. Despite likely unrecorded immune exposures, the donors were nominally healthy at the time of sampling. Concerning this clone itself: Its antigen is currently unknown.

PCR amplification relied on 60 Vbeta primers (plus 13 Jbeta primers). TCRdb's table, derived via immunoSEQ multiplex PCR, lists solely in-frame clones and lacks some. The sample lists 60,000 to 80,000 clones; approximately 67% were seen once. Sequencing was carried out using PBMCs. This clonotype originated in a man aged 30 to 39 in good health and CMV-seronegative. The chain recombines TRBV14 with TRBJ2-3; D remains ambiguous. The CDR3 DNA reads TGTGCCAGCAGCCAATTCTTTCACACCACAGATACGCAGTATTTT. This encodes CASSQFFHTTDTQYF.